This record covers a single TCR beta chain. This clonotype showed up just a few times. Its antigen has not been determined. Base-call qualities are not available, and no considerably larger clone is one nucleotide away. Sequences SNHLY (CDR1) and FYNNEI (CDR2) are obtained from the germline V gene. V is cut back by 5 bases and J by 2 bases, with 0 bases in the junction unmatched. The CDR3 has 12 amino acids, counting the end cysteine and valine. The sequence is cut down to CDR3 DNA, 36 bases in frame from base 1. This record belongs to a study of T-cell reconstitution after alpha-beta-depleted transplantation in children (dated by TCRdb to between 2015 and 2016). For the study in its entirety: Using TCR repertoire profiling, the study followed T-cell immune reconstitution in a quantitative way in children after TCRalphabeta/CD19-depleted allogeneic hematopoietic cell transplantation.

The protocol used for the library was PCR. These reads were obtained on an Illumina HiSeq 2500. TCR libraries were prepared with molecular barcoding, using unique molecular identifiers to normalize TCRbeta repertoire quantification. The raw public reads went through TCRdb reprocessing: fastp at Q25, MiXCR clone calling, in-frame beta chains kept. Entries are consolidated by CDR3 protein sequence, retaining the most common genes and DNA. Present in this sample are a few hundred thousand distinct CDR3 sequences, about an eighth of which were seen just once. The ten largest clonotypes hold approximately 4.3% of the sample.

The rearranged chain carries TRBV2 and TRBJ2-7, with 7 middle bases fitting TRBD1. This sample comprised PBMCs, obtained from the stem cell graft. This TCR was recovered from a human donor who donated a stem cell graft to a child with Fanconi anemia. The bases are TGTGCCAGCAGTACAGGGGCCTACGAGCAGTACGTC. Its amino acids are CASSTGAYEQYV.